This T cell receptor beta chain was obtained from a study of blood T cell repertoires in COVID-19. The protocol was immunoSEQ multiplex PCR, while the TCRdb copy is restricted to in-frame clones and leaves out a portion. The sample includes around 50,000 clones, about 82% of them seen just once. CDR1 and CDR2 (germline): SGHDN, FVKESK. V lost 0 bases to trimming and J lost 10 bases, with 24 bases between them. CDR3 length: 17 amino acids. The sequenced sample consisted of peripheral blood. The rearrangement uses TRBV14 and TRBJ1-1, with D perhaps matching TRBD1 (5 bases). The clonotype originates from a woman aged 60 to 75 with acute or convalescent COVID-19. This chain's CDR3 is CASSQDVRGRPGLVAFF. The CDR3 DNA reads as TGTGCCAGCAGCCAAGATGTAAGGGGAAGGCCGGGACTAGTAGCTTTCTTT. The variable domain in full, with the rest retrieved from reference TRBV14 and TRBJ1-1, is EAGVTQFPSHSVIEKGQTVTLRCDPISGHDNLYWYRRVMGKEIKFLLHFVKESKQDESGMPNNRFLAERTGGTYSTLKVQPAELEDSGVYFCASSQDVRGRPGLVAFFGQGTRLTVV.